These 8 T cell receptor beta chains came from one sample sequenced in a study of T-cell reconstitution after alpha-beta-depleted transplantation in children listed by TCRdb under 2016. Per the publication, the treatment or condition label means: allogeneic hematopoietic cell transplantation with graft depleted of TCRalphabeta T cells and CD19 B cells. The method behind the library was PCR. Sequencing relied on an Illumina HiSeq 2500. Molecular barcoding was employed in the preparation of TCR libraries, with unique molecular identifiers being used to normalize TCRbeta repertoire quantification. TCRdb reworked the public reads: Q25 trimming with fastp, MiXCR clone assembly, productive beta chains retained. Each entry is one CDR3 protein sequence, shown with its most common DNA and genes. This sample comprises about a million distinct CDR3 sequences, about 29% of them detected only once. Jointly, the top ten make up over 25% of the sample.

Specimen: PBMCs, mostly from graft donor cells, collected 360 days after TCRalphabeta/CD19-depleted stem cell transplant. The receptors were sampled from a boy younger than two who had a stem cell transplant for SCID, so the T cells may come from the graft donor.

CDR3 DNA: TGTGCCAGCAGCCCCCGAGGGGGCTTAATGAACACTGAAGCTTTCTTT. Protein sequence: CASSPRGGLMNTEAFF. This chain links TRBV7-3 with TRBJ1-1, with TRBD1 matching 7 bases. After removal of 5 bases from V and 0 bases from J, the junction contained 9 bases not matched to a gene. This CDR3 comprises 16 residues. CDR1 and CDR2 (germline): SGHTA, FQGTGA.

The chain links TRBV5-1 to TRBJ2-7, with D maybe TRBD1 (6 bases). The CDR3 is 15 amino acids. Looked up from germline, CDR1 is SGHRS and CDR2 is YFSETQ. V lost 4 bases to trimming and J lost 5 bases, with 19 bases between them. As DNA, the CDR3 is TGCGCCAGCAGCCTGGCAAACAGGGTAAGGAACGAGCAGTACTTC. It is translated as CASSLANRVRNEQYF.

The chain combines TRBV5-1 with TRBJ2-5, with 12 bases that match TRBD1. V lost 0 bases and J lost 5; bases outside the gene matches: 8. The CDR3 sequence is 17 residues long. Germline V CDR1 and CDR2: SGHRS, YFSETQ. The CDR3 region has the DNA TGCGCCAGCAGCTTGGCCCTTGCGGGACAGGGGGCCGAGACCCAGTACTTC. Amino acid sequence: CASSLALAGQGAETQYF. Looking up the rest from reference TRBV5-1 and TRBJ2-5 gives the full variable domain: KAGVTQTPRYLIKTRGQQVTLSCSPISGHRSVSWYQQTPGQGLQFLFEYFSETQRNKGNFPGRFSGRQFSNSRSEMNVSTLELGDSALYLCASSLALAGQGAETQYFGPGTRLLVL.

The chain carries TRBV7-9 and TRBJ2-1, with D unclear. Germline V gene data show CDR1 as SEHNR and CDR2 as FQNEAQ (reference sequence). Trimming pared 1 base from V and 3 bases from J, leaving 7 bases between. The CDR3 loop spans 14 amino acids. The CDR3 bases are TGTGCCAGCAGCTTAGTAGCCAACTACAATGAGCAGTTCTTC. This translates into CASSLVANYNEQFF. Variable domain in full (rest from reference TRBV7-9 and TRBJ2-1): DTGVSQNPRHKITKRGQNVTFRCDPISEHNRLYWYRQTLGQGPEFLTYFQNEAQLEKSRLLSDRFSAERPKGSFSTLEIQRTEQGDSAMYLCASSLVANYNEQFFGPGTRLTVL.

The rearrangement joins TRBV20-1 to TRBJ2-1; D remains ambiguous. This CDR3 is built from 14 residues. CDR1 and CDR2 from the germline V gene are DFQATT and SNEGSKA (reference sequence). Trimming took 1 base from V and 8 from J, leaving 15 bases between them. The CDR3 spells CSARVPSGSHEQFF. In DNA form, the CDR3 reads TGCAGTGCTAGAGTCCCCTCCGGCTCACATGAGCAGTTCTTC.

This clonotype has only a few counts. V and J are TRBV6-2 or TRBV6-3 and TRBJ2-7, with D unclear. The germline V and J ends were trimmed by 2 bases and 3 bases, with 8 bases remaining between them. The germline V gene encodes CDR1 MNHEY and CDR2 SVGEGT. The CDR3 consists of 13 residues. The CDR3 loop reads CASSYGSVYEQYF. CDR3 DNA sequence: TGTGCCAGCAGTTACGGGTCAGTCTACGAGCAGTACTTC.

The chain recombines TRBV5-1 with TRBJ2-3; possibly TRBD1 or TRBD2 for D (5 bases each). This CDR3 has 16 amino acids. Between the trimmed V and J ends, which lost 2 bases and 1 base, there was a span of 14 bases. The germline V gene encodes CDR1 SGHRS and CDR2 YFSETQ. DNA of the CDR3: TGCGCCAGCAGCTTTGAGGGCAGGGCAGGCACAGATACGCAGTATTTT. Its protein product is CASSFEGRAGTDTQYF.

This chain joins TRBV2 and TRBJ2-5, with a possible D match to TRBD1 (8 bases). The CDR3 length is 18 residues. The germline CDR1 and CDR2 sequences are SNHLY and FYNNEI. The V and J ends lost 8 bases and 3 bases respectively, with 28 bases between them. The CDR3 is CASGFTGQALGGKETQYF. In DNA form, the CDR3 reads TGTGCCAGCGGCTTTACGGGACAGGCCCTCGGGGGGAAAGAGACCCAGTACTTC.